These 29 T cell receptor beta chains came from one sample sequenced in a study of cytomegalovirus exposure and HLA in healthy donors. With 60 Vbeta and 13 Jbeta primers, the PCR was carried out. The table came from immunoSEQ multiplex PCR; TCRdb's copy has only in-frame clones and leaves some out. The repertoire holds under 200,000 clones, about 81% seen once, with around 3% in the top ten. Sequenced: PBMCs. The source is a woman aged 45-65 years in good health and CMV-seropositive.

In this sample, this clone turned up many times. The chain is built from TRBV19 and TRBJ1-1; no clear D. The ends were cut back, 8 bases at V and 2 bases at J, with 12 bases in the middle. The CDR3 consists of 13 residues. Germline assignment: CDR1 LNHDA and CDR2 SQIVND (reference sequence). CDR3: CASGLIDNTEAFF. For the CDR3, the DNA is TGTGCCAGTGGACTGATCGATAACACTGAAGCTTTCTTT.

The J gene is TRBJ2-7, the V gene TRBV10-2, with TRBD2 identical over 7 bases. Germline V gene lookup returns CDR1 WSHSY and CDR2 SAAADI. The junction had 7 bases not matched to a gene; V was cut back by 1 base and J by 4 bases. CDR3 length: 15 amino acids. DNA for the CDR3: TGCGCCAGCAGTGAGTTAGGAGCGGGGAAATACGAGCAGTACTTC. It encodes CASSELGAGKYEQYF.

The CDR3 nucleotides are TGTGCCAGCAGCTTAGGGTCGGGGATCAACAATGAGCAGTTCTTC. Encoded protein: CASSLGSGINNEQFF. This chain links TRBV7-8 with TRBJ2-1; TRBD2 might be the D (5 bases). The ends were cut back, 1 base at V and 5 bases at J, with 12 bases in the middle. Germline CDR1 and CDR2: SGHVS and FQNEAQ. CDR3 length: 15 residues.

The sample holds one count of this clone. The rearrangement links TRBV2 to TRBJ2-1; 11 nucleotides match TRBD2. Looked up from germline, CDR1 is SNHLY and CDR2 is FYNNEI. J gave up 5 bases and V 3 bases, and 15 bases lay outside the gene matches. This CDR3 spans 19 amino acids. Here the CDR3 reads CASSDLPTELAGANNEQFF. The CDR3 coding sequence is TGTGCCAGCAGTGATTTACCTACGGAACTAGCGGGGGCAAACAATGAGCAGTTCTTC. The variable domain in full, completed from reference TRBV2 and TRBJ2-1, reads EPEVTQTPSHQVTQMGQEVILRCVPISNHLYFYWYRQILGQKVEFLVSFYNNEISEKSEIFDDQFSVERPDGSNFTLKIRSTKLEDSAMYFCASSDLPTELAGANNEQFFGPGTRLTVL.

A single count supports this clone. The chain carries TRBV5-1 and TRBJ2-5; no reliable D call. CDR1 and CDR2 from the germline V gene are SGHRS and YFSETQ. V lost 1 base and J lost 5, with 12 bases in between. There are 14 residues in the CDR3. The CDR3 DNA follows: TGCGCCAGCAGCTTGATGTCTCACGGGGAGACCCAGTACTTC. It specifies CASSLMSHGETQYF.

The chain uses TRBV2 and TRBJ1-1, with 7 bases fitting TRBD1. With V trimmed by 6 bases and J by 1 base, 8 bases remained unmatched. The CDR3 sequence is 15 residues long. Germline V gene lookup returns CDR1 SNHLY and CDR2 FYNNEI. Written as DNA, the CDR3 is TGTGCCAGCAGACCCGAGACAGGGTGGAACACTGAAGCTTTCTTT. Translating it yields CASRPETGWNTEAFF.

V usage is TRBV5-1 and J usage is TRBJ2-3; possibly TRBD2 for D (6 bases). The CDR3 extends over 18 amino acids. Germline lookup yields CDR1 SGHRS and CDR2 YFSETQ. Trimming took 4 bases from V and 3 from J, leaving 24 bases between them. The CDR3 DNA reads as TGCGCCAGCAGCAATGGCGGACTTTCCCTTGGGGGGACAGATACGCAGTATTTT. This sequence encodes CASSNGGLSLGGTDTQYF.

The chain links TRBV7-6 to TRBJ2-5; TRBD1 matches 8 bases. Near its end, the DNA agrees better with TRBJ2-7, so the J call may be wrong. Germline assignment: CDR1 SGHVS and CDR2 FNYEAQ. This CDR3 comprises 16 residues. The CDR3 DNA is TGTGCCAGCAGCTTAAAGTCGACAGGGGTAGGCCACGAGCAGTACTTC. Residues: CASSLKSTGVGHEQYF.

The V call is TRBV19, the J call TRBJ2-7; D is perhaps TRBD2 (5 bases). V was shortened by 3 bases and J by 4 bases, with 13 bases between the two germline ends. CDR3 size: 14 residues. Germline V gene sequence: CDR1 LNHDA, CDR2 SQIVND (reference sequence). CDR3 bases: TGTGCCAGTAGTATCGCTAGCTTCTCGTACGAGCAGTACTTC. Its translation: CASSIASFSYEQYF.

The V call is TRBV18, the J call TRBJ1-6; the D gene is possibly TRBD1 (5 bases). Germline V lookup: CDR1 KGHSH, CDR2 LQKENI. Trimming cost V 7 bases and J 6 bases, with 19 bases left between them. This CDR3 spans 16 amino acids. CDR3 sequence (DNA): TGTGCCAGCTATCCCCCGCGGAGGGACGCTAATTCACCCCTCCACTTT. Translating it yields CASYPPRRDANSPLHF.

CDR3 in amino acids: CASSHDRFAYEQYF. The CDR3 DNA follows: TGCGCCAGCAGTCACGACAGGTTCGCCTACGAGCAGTACTTC. The rearrangement uses TRBV10-2 and TRBJ2-7; a weak D match, TRBD1 (6 bases). Germline V gives CDR1 WSHSY, CDR2 SAAADI. Trimming left V 5 bases short and J 2 bases short, with 13 bases between. The CDR3 has 14 residues.

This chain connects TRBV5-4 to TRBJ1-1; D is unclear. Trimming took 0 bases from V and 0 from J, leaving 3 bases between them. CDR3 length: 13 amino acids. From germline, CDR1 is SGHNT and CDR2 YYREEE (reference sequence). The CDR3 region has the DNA TGTGCCAGCAGCTTGGCTCTGAACACTGAAGCTTTCTTT. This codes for CASSLALNTEAFF.

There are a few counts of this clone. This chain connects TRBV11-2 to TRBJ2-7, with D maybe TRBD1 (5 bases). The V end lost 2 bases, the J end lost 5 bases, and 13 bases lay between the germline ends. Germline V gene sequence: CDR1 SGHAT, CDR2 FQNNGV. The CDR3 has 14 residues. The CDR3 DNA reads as TGTGCCAGCAGCTTAATGCAGGGATCCCACGAGCAGTACTTC. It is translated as CASSLMQGSHEQYF.

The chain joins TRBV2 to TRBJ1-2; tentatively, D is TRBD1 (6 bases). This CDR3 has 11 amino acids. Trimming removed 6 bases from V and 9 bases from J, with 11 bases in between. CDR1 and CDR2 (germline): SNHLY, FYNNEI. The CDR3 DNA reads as TGTGCCAGCAGACCGGACAGCAGCTACACCTTC. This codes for CASRPDSSYTF.

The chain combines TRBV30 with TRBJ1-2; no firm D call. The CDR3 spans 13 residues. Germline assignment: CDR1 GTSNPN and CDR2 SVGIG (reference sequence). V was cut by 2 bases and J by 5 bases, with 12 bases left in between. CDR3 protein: CAWSWKRVYGYTF. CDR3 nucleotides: TGTGCCTGGAGTTGGAAGAGGGTATATGGCTACACCTTC.

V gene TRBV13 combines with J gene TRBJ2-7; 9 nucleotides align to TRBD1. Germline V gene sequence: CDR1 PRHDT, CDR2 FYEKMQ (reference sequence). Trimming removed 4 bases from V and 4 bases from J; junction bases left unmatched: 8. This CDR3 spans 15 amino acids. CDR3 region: CASSSPGTGLYEQYF. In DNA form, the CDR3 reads TGTGCCAGCAGCTCCCCCGGGACAGGGCTTTACGAGCAGTACTTC.

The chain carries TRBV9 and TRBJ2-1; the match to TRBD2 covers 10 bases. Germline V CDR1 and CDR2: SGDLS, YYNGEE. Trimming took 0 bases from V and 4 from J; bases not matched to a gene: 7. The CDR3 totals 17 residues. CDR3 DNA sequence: TGTGCCAGCAGCGTAGTCGCTAGCGGGGGCCTTTACAATGAGCAGTTCTTC. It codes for CASSVVASGGLYNEQFF.

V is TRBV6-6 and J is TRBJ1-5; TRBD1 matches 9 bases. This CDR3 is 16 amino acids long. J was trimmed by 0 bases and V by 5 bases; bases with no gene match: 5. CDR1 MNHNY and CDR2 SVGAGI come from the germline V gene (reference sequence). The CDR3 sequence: CASSGRDRVSNQPQHF. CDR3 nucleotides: TGTGCCAGCAGTGGGCGGGACAGGGTTAGCAATCAGCCCCAGCATTTT.

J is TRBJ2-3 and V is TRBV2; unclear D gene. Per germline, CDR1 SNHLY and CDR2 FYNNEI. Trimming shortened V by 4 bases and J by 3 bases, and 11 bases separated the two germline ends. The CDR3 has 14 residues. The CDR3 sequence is CASSGLSRTDTQYF. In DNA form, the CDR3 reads TGTGCCAGCAGTGGGTTGTCTAGAACAGATACGCAGTATTTT.

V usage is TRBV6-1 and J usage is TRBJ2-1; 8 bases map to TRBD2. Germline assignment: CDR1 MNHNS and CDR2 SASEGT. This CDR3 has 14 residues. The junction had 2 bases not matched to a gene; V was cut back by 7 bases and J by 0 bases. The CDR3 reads CASKTSDSYNEQFF. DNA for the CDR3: TGTGCCAGCAAGACTAGCGACTCCTACAATGAGCAGTTCTTC.

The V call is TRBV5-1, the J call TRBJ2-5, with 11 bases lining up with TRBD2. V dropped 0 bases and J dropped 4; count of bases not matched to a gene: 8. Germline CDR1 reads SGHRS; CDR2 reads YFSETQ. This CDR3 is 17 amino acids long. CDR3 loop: CASSLGYSGGAGETQYF. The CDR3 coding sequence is TGCGCCAGCAGCTTGGGTTATAGCGGGGGGGCCGGAGAGACCCAGTACTTC.

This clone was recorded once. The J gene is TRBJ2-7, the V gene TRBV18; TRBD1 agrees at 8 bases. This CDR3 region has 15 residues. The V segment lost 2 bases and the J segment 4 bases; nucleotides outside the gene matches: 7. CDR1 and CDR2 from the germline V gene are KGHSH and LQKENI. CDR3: CASSPMGTGVYEQYF. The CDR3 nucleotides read TGTGCCAGCTCACCAATGGGGACAGGAGTTTACGAGCAGTACTTC.

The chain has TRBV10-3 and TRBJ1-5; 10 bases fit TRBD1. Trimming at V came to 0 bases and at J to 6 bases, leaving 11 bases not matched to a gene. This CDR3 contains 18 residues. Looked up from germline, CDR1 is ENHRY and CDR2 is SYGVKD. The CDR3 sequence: CAISESPGQGKFSQPQHF. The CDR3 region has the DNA TGTGCCATCAGTGAGTCCCCGGGACAGGGGAAATTTAGTCAGCCCCAGCATTTT.

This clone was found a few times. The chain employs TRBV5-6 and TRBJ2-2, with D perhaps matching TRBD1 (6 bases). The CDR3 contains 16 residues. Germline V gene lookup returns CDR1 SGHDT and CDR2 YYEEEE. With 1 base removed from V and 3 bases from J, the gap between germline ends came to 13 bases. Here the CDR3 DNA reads TGTGCCAGCAGCTTGATGGTGGGGGCCGACACCGGGGAGCTGTTTTTT. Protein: CASSLMVGADTGELFF. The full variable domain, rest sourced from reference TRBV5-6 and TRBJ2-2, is DAGVTQSPTHLIKTRGQQVTLRCSPKSGHDTVSWYQQALGQGPQFIFQYYEEEERQRGNFPDRFSGHQFPNYSSELNVNALLLGDSALYLCASSLMVGADTGELFFGEGSRLTVL.

CDR3 in amino acids: CASSHTQVYTF. CDR3 coding DNA: TGTGCCAGTAGTCATACCCAGGTCTACACCTTC. The rearrangement links TRBV19 to TRBJ1-2; D is ambiguous. CDR3 length: 11 amino acids. The germline V and J ends were trimmed by 5 bases and 10 bases, with 11 bases remaining between them. Germline CDR1 is LNHDA and CDR2 is SQIVND (reference sequence).

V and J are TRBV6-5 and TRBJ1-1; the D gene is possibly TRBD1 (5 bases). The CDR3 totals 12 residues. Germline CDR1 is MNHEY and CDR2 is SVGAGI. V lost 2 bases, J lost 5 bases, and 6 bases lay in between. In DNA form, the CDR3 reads TGTGCCAGCAGTTACGGGGGGACTGAAGCTTTCTTT. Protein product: CASSYGGTEAFF.

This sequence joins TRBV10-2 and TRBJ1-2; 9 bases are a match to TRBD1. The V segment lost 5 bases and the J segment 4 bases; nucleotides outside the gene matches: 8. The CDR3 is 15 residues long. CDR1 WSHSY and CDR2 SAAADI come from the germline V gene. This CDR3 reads CASSSSGTGTYGYTF. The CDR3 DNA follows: TGCGCCAGCAGTAGTTCCGGGACAGGGACCTATGGCTACACCTTC.

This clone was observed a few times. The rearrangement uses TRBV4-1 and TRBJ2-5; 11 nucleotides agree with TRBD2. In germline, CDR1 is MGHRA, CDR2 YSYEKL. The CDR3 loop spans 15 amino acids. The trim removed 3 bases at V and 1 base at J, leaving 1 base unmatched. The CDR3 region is CASSHGLAGQETQYF. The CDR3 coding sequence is TGCGCCAGCAGCCACGGACTAGCGGGCCAAGAGACCCAGTACTTC.

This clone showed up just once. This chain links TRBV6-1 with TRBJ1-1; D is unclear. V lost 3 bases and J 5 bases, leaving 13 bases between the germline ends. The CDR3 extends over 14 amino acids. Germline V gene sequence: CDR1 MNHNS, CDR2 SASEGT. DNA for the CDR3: TGTGCCAGCAGTGATTGGACGGGAAGAACTGAAGCTTTCTTT. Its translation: CASSDWTGRTEAFF.